The source of this T cell receptor beta chain is a study of beta chain features in type 1 diabetes. Study-wide context: Patients did not differ from healthy donors in age, gender or cell yield. General study points: Overrepresentation of cells with high TCR expression could result from cDNA sequencing.

Reverse transcribing all isolated RNA meant expressed TCRB transcripts were sequenced. Profiling relied on immunoSEQ multiplex PCR, and the TCRdb table lists in-frame clones only, not all of them. The sample consists of over 120,000 clones, 9% to 9.5% of them appearing once. Regarding this clone: Its specificity is not known.

Germline CDR1 GTSNPN, CDR2 SVGIG (reference sequence). Trimming shortened V by 7 bases and J by 2 bases, and 14 bases separated the two germline ends. This CDR3 has 14 residues. The sequencing input was central memory CD4+ T cells from blood. This sequence was found in a man younger than 35 in good health. V and J are TRBV30 and TRBJ2-2; tentatively, D is TRBD1 (6 bases). As DNA, the CDR3 is TGTGCCTCCCCTCGGGACACAAACACCGGGGAGCTGTTTTTT. It encodes CASPRDTNTGELFF. The whole variable domain, filled in from reference TRBV30 and TRBJ2-2, reads SQTIHQWPATLVQPVGSPLSLECTVEGTSNPNLYWYRQAAGRGLQLLFYSVGIGQISSEVPQNLSASRPQDRQFILSSKKLLLSDSGFYLCASPRDTNTGELFFGEGSRLTVL.